Listed here is a single T cell receptor (beta chain). What it binds is unknown. This sample stems from a study of cytomegalovirus exposure and HLA in healthy donors. Study outcomes and limitations: In an earlier analysis, most TCR beta V segments were productive about 87% or about 30% of the time. When a later analysis was performed, an Asian-associated ancestry cluster reportedly had fewer N-insertions than the roughly 700-donor mean.

This PCR relied on a set of 60 Vbeta primers and 13 Jbeta primers. Sequenced by immunoSEQ multiplex PCR; TCRdb stores in-frame clones only, minus some. The specimen's table records about 47,000 clones. The CDR3 contains 13 residues. Germline V lookup: CDR1 MNHEY, CDR2 SVGAGI. With 5 bases removed from V and 7 bases from J, the gap between germline ends came to 12 bases. The clonotype comes from a male donor in good health and CMV-seronegative. The specimen sequenced was PBMCs. The genes are TRBV6-5 and TRBJ1-5; D is undetermined. CDR3 in amino acids: CASSTQENQPQHF. Written as DNA, the CDR3 is TGTGCCAGCAGTACCCAGGAAAACCAGCCCCAGCATTTT.